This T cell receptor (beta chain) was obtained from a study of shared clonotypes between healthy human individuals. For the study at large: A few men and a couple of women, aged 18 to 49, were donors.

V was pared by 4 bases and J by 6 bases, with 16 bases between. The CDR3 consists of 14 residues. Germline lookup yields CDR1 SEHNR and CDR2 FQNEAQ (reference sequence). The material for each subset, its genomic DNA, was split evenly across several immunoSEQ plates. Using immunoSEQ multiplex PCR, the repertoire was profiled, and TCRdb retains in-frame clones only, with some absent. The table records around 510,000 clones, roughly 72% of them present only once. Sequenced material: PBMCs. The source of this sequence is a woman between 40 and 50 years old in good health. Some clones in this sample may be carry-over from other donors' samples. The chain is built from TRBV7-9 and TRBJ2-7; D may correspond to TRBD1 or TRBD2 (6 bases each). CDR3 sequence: CASSSQGRGTEQYF. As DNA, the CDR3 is TGTGCCAGCAGCTCTCAGGGGCGGGGTACCGAGCAGTACTTC.